These 20 T cell receptor beta chains came from one sample sequenced in a study of T cells expressing NK-cell markers (dated by TCRdb to 2018 to 2020). The library was built by means of 5' RACE. Sequencing used an Illumina HiSeq 2000. TCRdb reprocessed the sequencing reads and holds a single record per CDR3 protein sequence, with no DNA. The sample's clone listing holds 300,000 to 450,000 distinct CDR3 sequences. Roughly 5.2% of the sample comes from the top ten. The specimen sequenced was blood T cells: a sorted CD56 or NKG2C T cell subset, CD4+ or CD8+ T cells, or bulk PBMC T cells (not recorded which). The receptors shown here come from a man aged 18 to 69 in good health.

This rearrangement joins TRBV5-1 to TRBJ2-7; lacking DNA, the TRBD2 call made by TCRdb goes unchecked. Germline V gene data show CDR1 as SGHRS and CDR2 as YFSETQ. This CDR3 has 16 amino acids. The CDR3 loop is CASRPRRDFTTYEQYF.

V is TRBV27 and J is TRBJ2-5; TCRdb gives TRBD2 as the D gene, but with no DNA this cannot be confirmed. CDR3 size: 15 residues. The germline V gene has CDR1 MNHEY and CDR2 SMNVEV (reference sequence). Here the CDR3 reads CASSRWTSYKETQYF.

The chain recombines TRBV7-8 with TRBJ1-1; the TCRdb call, TRBD1, lacks DNA for checking. Germline V gene data show CDR1 as SGHVS and CDR2 as FQNEAQ. This CDR3 has 14 residues. CDR3 residues: CASSLDNWQGEAFF.

The chain links TRBV25-1 to TRBJ2-1; TCRdb's D call of TRBD1 is untestable without DNA. CDR3 length: 15 amino acids. Per germline, CDR1 MGHDK and CDR2 SYGVNS. The CDR3 here is CASSAVGVWYNEQFF.

The chain combines TRBV7-3 with TRBJ1-2; lacking DNA, the TRBD1 call made by TCRdb goes unchecked. The CDR3 length is 17 residues. Germline V gene sequence: CDR1 SGHTA, CDR2 FQGTGA. The CDR3 loop is CASSEAGPGGRNYGYTF.

V is TRBV6-5 and J is TRBJ1-2; TCRdb calls TRBD1, which cannot be checked without DNA. Per germline, CDR1 MNHEY and CDR2 SVGAGI. This CDR3 is built from 17 residues. This CDR3 is CASSYRPTDGAFYGYTF.

The rearrangement joins TRBV14 to TRBJ2-5. Per the germline V gene, CDR1 is SGHDN and CDR2 is FVKESK. The CDR3 length is 13 residues. The CDR3 spells CASSQTYTKVQYF.

The genes are TRBV9 and TRBJ2-1; TCRdb lists TRBD1, though no DNA is available to test this call. CDR1 is SGDLS, CDR2 YYNGEE, per germline. The CDR3 consists of 16 residues. CDR3 in amino acids: CASSARLATGYNEQFF.

The chain is built from TRBV6-5 and TRBJ1-3; lacking DNA, the TRBD1 call made by TCRdb goes unchecked. In germline, CDR1 is MNHEY, CDR2 SVGAGI. The CDR3 contains 17 residues. CDR3 region: CASSYTPTGTSGNTIYF.

The rearrangement uses TRBV7-3 and TRBJ2-2; TCRdb proposes TRBD1, but this gene call is untestable without DNA. The CDR3 is made up of 18 amino acids. Germline V gives CDR1 SGHTA, CDR2 FQGTGA. The CDR3 loop reads CASSSPSSTGGVTGELFF.

The J gene is TRBJ2-3, the V gene TRBV10-3. The CDR3 consists of 14 residues. The germline CDR1 and CDR2 sequences are ENHRY and SYGVKD. The CDR3 sequence: CAIKGLGGTDTQYF.

The chain links TRBV12-3 or TRBV12-4 to TRBJ2-4; no DNA is available, so the TRBD1 call from TCRdb remains unchecked. The CDR3 loop spans 14 amino acids. CDR3 protein: CASTLTGSKNIQYF.

The rearrangement joins TRBV5-1 to TRBJ2-3; there is no DNA to check the TCRdb D call of TRBD1. This CDR3 region has 14 residues. Germline values: CDR1 SGHRS, CDR2 YFSETQ. The chain's CDR3 is CASSLMGVSDTQYF.

The chain recombines TRBV28 with TRBJ2-7; no DNA is available, so the TRBD1 call from TCRdb remains unchecked. Germline values: CDR1 MDHEN, CDR2 SYDVKM. The CDR3 extends over 15 amino acids. The chain's CDR3 is CASSFARQGASEQYF. Together with reference TRBV28 and TRBJ2-7, the CDR3 gives the full variable domain: DVKVTQSSRYLVKRTGEKVFLECVQDMDHENMFWYRQDPGLGLRLIYFSYDVKMKEKGDIPEGYSVSREKKERFSLILESASTNQTSMYLCASSFARQGASEQYFGPGTRLTVT.

The V and J genes are TRBV14 and TRBJ2-4; TCRdb gives TRBD1 as the D gene, but with no DNA this cannot be confirmed. Germline CDR1 is SGHDN and CDR2 is FVKESK. The CDR3 length is 16 residues. The CDR3 reads CASSQGRGLAKNIQYF. Using reference TRBV14 and TRBJ2-4 for the parts outside the CDR3, the full variable domain is EAGVTQFPSHSVIEKGQTVTLRCDPISGHDNLYWYRRVMGKEIKFLLHFVKESKQDESGMPNNRFLAERTGGTYSTLKVQPAELEDSGVYFCASSQGRGLAKNIQYFGAGTRLSVL.

The chain is built from TRBV20-1 and TRBJ2-7; there is no DNA to check the TCRdb D call of TRBD2. The CDR3 loop spans 12 amino acids. CDR1 and CDR2 (germline): DFQATT, SNEGSKA (reference sequence). The CDR3: CSVPRRAYEQYF.

This chain joins TRBV6-2 or TRBV6-3 and TRBJ1-5; TCRdb outputs TRBD1, but without DNA this stays unchecked. The length of the CDR3 is 17 residues. From germline, CDR1 is MNHEY and CDR2 SVGEGT. This CDR3 is CASSYGGTPRGNQPQHF.

The rearrangement uses TRBV2 and TRBJ1-4; the TCRdb D gene call, TRBD1, has no DNA to confirm it. The CDR3 sequence is 14 residues long. CDR1 and CDR2 from the germline V gene are SNHLY and FYNNEI. The CDR3 region is CASRAGRKSEKLFF.

The chain uses TRBV5-1 and TRBJ2-5; TCRdb designates TRBD1, a call that cannot be tested without DNA. The CDR3 spans 14 residues. Germline loops: CDR1 SGHRS, CDR2 YFSETQ. The CDR3 sequence is CASSETGVEKTQYF.

The rearrangement uses TRBV7-3 and TRBJ2-3; checking the TCRdb D call of TRBD2 is not possible without DNA. Germline V gives CDR1 SGHTA, CDR2 FQGTGA. The CDR3 sequence is 16 residues long. The CDR3 sequence: CASSPQAGGGTDTQYF.